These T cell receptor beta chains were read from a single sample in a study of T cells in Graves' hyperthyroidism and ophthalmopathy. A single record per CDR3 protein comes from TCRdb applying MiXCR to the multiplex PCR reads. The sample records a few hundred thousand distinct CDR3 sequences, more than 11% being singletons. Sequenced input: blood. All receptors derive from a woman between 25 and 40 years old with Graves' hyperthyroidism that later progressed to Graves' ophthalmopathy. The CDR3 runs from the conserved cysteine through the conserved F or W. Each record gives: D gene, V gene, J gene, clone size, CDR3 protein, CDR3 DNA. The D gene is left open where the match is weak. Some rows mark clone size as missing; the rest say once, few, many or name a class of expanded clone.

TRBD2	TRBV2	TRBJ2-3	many	CASSWTSGSEDTQYF	TGTGCCAGCAGTTGGACTAGCGGGAGCGAAGATACGCAGTATTTT
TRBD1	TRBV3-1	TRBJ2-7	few	CASSPWGETGEDEQYF	TGTGCCAGCAGCCCCTGGGGAGAGACAGGGGAGGACGAGCAGTACTTC
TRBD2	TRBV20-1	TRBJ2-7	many	CSARDPQAGGPSYEQYF	TGCAGTGCTAGAGATCCCCAAGCGGGAGGGCCCTCCTACGAGCAGTACTTC
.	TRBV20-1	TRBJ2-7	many	CSAISPEVYEQYF	TGCAGTGCTATATCCCCCGAGGTATACGAGCAGTACTTC
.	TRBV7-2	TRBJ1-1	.	CASSSSRARHVAFF	TGTGCCAGCAGCTCCTCCAGGGCTCGTCATGTAGCTTTCTTT
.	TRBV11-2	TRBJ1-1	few	CASSLYGHMNTEAFF	TGTGCCAGCAGCTTATACGGACATATGAACACTGAAGCTTTCTTT
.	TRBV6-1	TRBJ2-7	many	CASREANGAYEQYF	TGTGCCAGCAGAGAAGCAAACGGGGCCTACGAGCAGTACTTC
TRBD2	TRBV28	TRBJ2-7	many	CASGLAGYEQYF	TGTGCCAGCGGGCTAGCGGGATACGAGCAGTACTTC
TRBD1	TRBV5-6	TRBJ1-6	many	CASSSSGTGFNSPLHF	TGTGCCAGCAGTTCATCCGGGACAGGATTCAATTCACCCCTCCACTTT
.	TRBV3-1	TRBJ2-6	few	CASSQSWLEGMQGANVLTF	TGTGCCAGCAGCCAATCGTGGTTAGAGGGGATGCAGGGGGCCAACGTCCTGACTTTC
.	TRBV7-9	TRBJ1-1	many	CASSLGPGTGKQRNTEAFF	TGTGCCAGCAGCTTAGGACCCGGGACCGGGAAGCAGAGGAACACTGAAGCTTTCTTT
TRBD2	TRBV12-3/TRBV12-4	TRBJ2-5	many	CASTETSVETQYF	TGTGCCAGCACCGAGACTAGCGTCGAGACCCAGTACTTC
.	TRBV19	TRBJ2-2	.	CASSDFGGGELFF	TGTGCCAGTAGCGACTTCGGGGGCGGGGAGCTGTTTTTT
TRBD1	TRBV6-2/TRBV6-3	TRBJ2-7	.	CASSLWGQGSNEQYF	TGTGCCAGCAGCCTTTGGGGACAGGGTAGCAACGAGCAGTACTTC
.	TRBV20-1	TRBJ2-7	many	CSARWGRLSYEQYF	TGCAGTGCTAGATGGGGCAGACTCAGTTACGAGCAGTACTTC
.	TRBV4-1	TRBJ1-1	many	CASSQLDMEAFF	TGCGCCAGCAGCCAATTGGACATGGAAGCTTTCTTT
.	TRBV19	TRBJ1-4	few	CASIGSEKLFF	TGTGCCAGTATCGGGAGTGAAAAACTGTTTTTT
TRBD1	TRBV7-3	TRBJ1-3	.	CASSPPGQLSRRGSRNTIYF	TGTGCCAGCAGCCCGCCGGGACAGTTGAGTCGGAGGGGGAGCCGAAACACCATATATTTT
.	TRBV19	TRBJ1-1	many	CASSIRGGTEAFF	TGTGCCAGTAGTATCCGGGGTGGCACTGAAGCTTTCTTT
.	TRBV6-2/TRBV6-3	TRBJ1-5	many	CASSYSRVLDQPQHF	TGTGCCAGCAGTTACTCGAGGGTTCTCGATCAGCCCCAGCATTTT
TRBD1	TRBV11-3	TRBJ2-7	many	CASSSRHRGGEQYF	TGTGCCAGCAGCTCTCGTCACAGGGGCGGGGAGCAGTACTTC
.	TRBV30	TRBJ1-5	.	CVWSVMQSNQPQHF	TGTGTCTGGAGTGTGATGCAGAGCAATCAGCCCCAGCATTTT
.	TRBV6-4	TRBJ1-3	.	CASSHSPTWDLSLYLGDIWWPIYF	TGTGCCAGCAGCCACTCACCTACTTGGGACCTTTCTCTTTACTTGGGGGACATTTGGTGGCCCATATATTTT
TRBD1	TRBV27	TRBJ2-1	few	CASSGGTGGNEQFF	TGTGCCAGCAGCGGTGGGACAGGGGGCAATGAGCAGTTCTTC
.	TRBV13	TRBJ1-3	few	CASSLGSNRNTIYF	TGTGCCAGCAGCTTAGGTTCCAACCGAAACACCATATATTTT
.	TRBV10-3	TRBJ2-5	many	CAIGASVTGVPETQYF	TGTGCCATCGGGGCTAGCGTTACGGGGGTACCAGAGACCCAGTACTTC
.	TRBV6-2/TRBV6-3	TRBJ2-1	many	CASNTQSSYNEQFF	TGTGCCAGCAACACACAGAGCTCCTACAATGAGCAGTTCTTC
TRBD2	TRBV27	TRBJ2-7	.	CASSLSPFWRGESYEQYF	TGTGCCAGCAGTTTATCTCCTTTCTGGCGGGGGGAATCCTACGAGCAGTACTTC
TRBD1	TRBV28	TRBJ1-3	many	CASSGTGTSGNTIYF	TGTGCCAGCAGTGGGACAGGCACCTCTGGAAACACCATATATTTT
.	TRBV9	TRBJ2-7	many	CASSLRDIPNEQYF	TGTGCCAGCAGCCTGCGGGACATCCCAAACGAGCAGTACTTC
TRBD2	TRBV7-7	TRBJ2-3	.	CASSLGGGTSGRVEGWTDTQYF	TGTGCTAGCAGCTTAGGGGGGGGGACTAGCGGGAGAGTAGAGGGTTGGACAGATACGCAGTATTTT
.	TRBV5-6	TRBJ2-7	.	CASSLKADWGYEQYF	TGTGCCAGCAGCTTGAAGGCGGATTGGGGCTACGAGCAGTACTTC
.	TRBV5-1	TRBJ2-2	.	CASSLDPNRDIGELFF	TGCGCCAGCAGCTTGGATCCAAATAGAGACATCGGGGAGCTGTTTTTT
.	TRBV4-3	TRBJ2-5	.	CASSQGVSSLDETQYF	TGCGCCAGCAGCCAAGGGGTTTCTAGCTTGGATGAGACCCAGTACTTC
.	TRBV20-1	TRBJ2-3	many	CSARSQWLNQSTDTQYF	TGCAGTGCTAGATCCCAGTGGCTTAACCAAAGCACAGATACGCAGTATTTT
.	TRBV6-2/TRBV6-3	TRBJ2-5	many	CASSYWGETQYF	TGTGCCAGCAGTTACTGGGGAGAGACCCAGTACTTC
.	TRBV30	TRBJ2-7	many	CAWNRGTNSYEQYF	TGTGCCTGGAATCGGGGGACCAACTCCTACGAGCAGTACTTC
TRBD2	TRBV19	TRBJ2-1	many	CASSIRGREGNEQFF	TGTGCCAGTAGTATCCGGGGGAGGGAGGGCAATGAGCAGTTCTTC
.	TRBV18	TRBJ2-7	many	CASSLDQYEQYF	TGTGCCAGCTCACTGGACCAATACGAGCAGTACTTC
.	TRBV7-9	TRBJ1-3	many	CASSPLGGDGNTIYF	TGTGCCAGCAGCCCACTCGGGGGTGACGGAAACACCATATATTTT
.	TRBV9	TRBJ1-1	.	CASSVQQGAVFF	TGTGCCAGCAGCGTGCAACAGGGTGCAGTTTTCTTT
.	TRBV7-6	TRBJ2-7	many	CASSPRDGKGPEVYF	TGTGCCAGCAGCCCAAGGGATGGGAAGGGTCCCGAGGTGTACTTC
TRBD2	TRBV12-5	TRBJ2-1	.	CASGLVQSGLAAKISYNEQFF	TGTGCTAGTGGTTTGGTACAGTCCGGACTAGCGGCAAAGATCTCCTACAATGAGCAGTTCTTC
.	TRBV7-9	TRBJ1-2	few	CASSPIVTGGYTF	TGTGCCAGCAGCCCCATAGTGACAGGAGGCTACACCTTC
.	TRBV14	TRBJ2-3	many	CASSLLGLNKIADTQYF	TGTGCCAGCAGCCTGTTGGGTTTGAATAAGATCGCAGATACGCAGTATTTT
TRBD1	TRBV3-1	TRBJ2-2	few	CASSERDRGYGELFF	TGTGCCAGCAGCGAAAGGGACAGGGGGTACGGGGAGCTGTTTTTT
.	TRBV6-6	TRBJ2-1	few	CASSSRSLLGEQFF	TGTGCCAGCAGCTCTCGGTCACTGCTCGGCGAGCAGTTCTTC
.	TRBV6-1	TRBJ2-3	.	CASRETRGDTDTQYF	TGTGCCAGCAGGGAAACACGGGGAGACACAGATACGCAGTATTTT
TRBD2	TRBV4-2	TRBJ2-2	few	CASSHGLADTGELFF	TGTGCCAGCAGCCATGGACTAGCGGACACCGGGGAGCTGTTTTTT
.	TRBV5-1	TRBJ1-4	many	CASSLGSSSATNEKLFF	TGCGCCAGCAGCTTAGGCAGCTCTTCCGCAACTAATGAAAAACTGTTTTTT
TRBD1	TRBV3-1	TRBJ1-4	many	CASSQGTGSEKLFF	TGTGCCAGCAGCCAAGGGACAGGCTCCGAAAAACTGTTTTTT
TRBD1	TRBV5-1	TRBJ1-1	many	CASSLADRLNTEAFF	TGCGCCAGCAGCCTGGCGGACAGGTTGAACACTGAAGCTTTCTTT
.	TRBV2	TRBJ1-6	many	CASSEEGGANNSPLHF	TGTGCCAGCAGTGAAGAAGGTGGGGCGAATAATTCACCCCTCCACTTT
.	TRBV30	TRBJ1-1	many	CAWDREVNTEAFF	TGTGCCTGGGATCGAGAGGTGAACACTGAAGCTTTCTTT
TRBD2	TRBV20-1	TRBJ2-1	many	CSARVAGVNEQFF	TGCAGTGCTAGGGTAGCGGGAGTTAATGAGCAGTTCTTC
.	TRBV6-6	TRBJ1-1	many	CASSYLRGEAFF	TGTGCCAGCAGTTACTTGCGGGGAGAAGCTTTCTTT